Included here is one TCR beta chain sequence, with context. The data belong to a study of CD8 T cells in Susac syndrome. RNA was extracted with the RNeasy kit, and a quantity of roughly 0.5 to 1 ug was reverse transcribed using random hexamers. TCRdb passed the immunoSEQ multiplex PCR reads through MiXCR, listing each CDR3 protein once. The data hold over 95,000 distinct CDR3 sequences, with around 90% observed a single time. V was trimmed by 0 bases and J by 5 bases, leaving 11 bases between them. Germline V gives CDR1 LGHDT, CDR2 YNNKEL (reference sequence). The CDR3 has 15 amino acids. The source material was CD4+ T cells from PBMCs. The sequence was obtained from a human donor in good health. The J gene is TRBJ2-1, the V gene TRBV3-1; D call uncertain. CDR3 DNA sequence: TGTGCCAGCAGCCAAGATATCAGCGCGGACAATGAGCAGTTCTTC. Its translation: CASSQDISADNEQFF.